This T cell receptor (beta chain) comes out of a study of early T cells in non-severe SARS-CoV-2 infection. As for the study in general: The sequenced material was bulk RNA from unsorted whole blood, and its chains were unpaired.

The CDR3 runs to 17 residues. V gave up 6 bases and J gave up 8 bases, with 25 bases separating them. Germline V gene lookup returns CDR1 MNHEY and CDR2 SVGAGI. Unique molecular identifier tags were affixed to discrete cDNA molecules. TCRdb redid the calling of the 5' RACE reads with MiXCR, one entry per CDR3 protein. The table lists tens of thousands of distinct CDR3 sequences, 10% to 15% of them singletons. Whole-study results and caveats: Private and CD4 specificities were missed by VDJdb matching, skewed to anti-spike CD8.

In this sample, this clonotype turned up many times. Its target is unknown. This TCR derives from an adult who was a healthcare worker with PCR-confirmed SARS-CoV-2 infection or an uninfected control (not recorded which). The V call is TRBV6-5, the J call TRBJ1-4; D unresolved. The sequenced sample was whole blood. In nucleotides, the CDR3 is TGTGCCAGCAGACGGGGTTTTGATGCTCCCGAGGGAGAAAAACTGTTTTTT. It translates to CASRRGFDAPEGEKLFF.